Detailed here is one TCR beta chain. Its antigen is not identified. The data were taken from a study of T cell responses to AZD1222 COVID-19 vaccine. Findings and caveats of the study: Vaccination with two AZD1222 doses was followed by a rise in Spike-specific TCR breadth and depth. It should be noted that donors were predominantly white British and more often female, and clonal diversity was possibly underestimated.

TCRdb keeps only in-frame clones here, not all; method: immunoSEQ multiplex PCR. The data show some 130,000 clones, more than 75% seen once. The TCR sequence derives from an adult who received the AZD1222 COVID-19 vaccine. Sequenced here: peripheral blood, sampled 28 days after the second AZD1222 dose.

CDR3 residues: CASSLDQDVPNTGELFF. The CDR3 DNA follows: TGTGCCAGCAGCTTGGATCAGGATGTTCCGAACACCGGGGAGCTGTTTTTT. The rearrangement links TRBV5-6 to TRBJ2-2; unclear D gene. The CDR3 is made up of 17 amino acids. Germline V gene data show CDR1 as SGHDT and CDR2 as YYEEEE. Trimming took off 0 bases at V and 0 bases at J, with 12 bases between the two ends. The variable domain in full, completed from reference TRBV5-6 and TRBJ2-2, reads DAGVTQSPTHLIKTRGQQVTLRCSPKSGHDTVSWYQQALGQGPQFIFQYYEEEERQRGNFPDRFSGHQFPNYSSELNVNALLLGDSALYLCASSLDQDVPNTGELFFGEGSRLTVL.